There are many counts of the clone carrying this T cell receptor (beta chain). No antigen is known for it. The entry originates in a study of identical twins. General observations from the study: Researchers reported excess low generation probability among twin-shared out-of-frame alpha sequences. With abundant cord blood beta clonotypes, insertions were fewer; memory repertoires showed no such pattern.

A universal primer site was added by template switching, and unique molecular identifiers were carried by the cDNA. TCRdb passed the 5' RACE reads through MiXCR, listing each CDR3 protein once. The sample lists fewer than 800,000 distinct CDR3 sequences; less than 9% were seen once. Everyone who gave samples was a healthy Caucasian. The CDR3 spans 14 residues. The V end was cut by 0 bases, the J end by 0 bases, with 6 bases between. Germline V lookup: CDR1 SNHLY, CDR2 FYNNEI. These sequences were also reported in another study, on yellow fever vaccine responses in identical twins.

The V and J genes are TRBV2 and TRBJ2-7; D unclear. This receptor was obtained from a woman between 18 and 30 years old in good health. The sequencing input was PBMCs. The CDR3 DNA reads TGTGCCAGCAGTGAAGCGGATAGCTCCTACGAGCAGTACTTC. Translation: CASSEADSSYEQYF.